This T cell receptor (beta chain) was sequenced for a study of glioma-infiltrating T cells. Notes on the study in general: Above-expected tissue-blood divergence occurred in all gliomas, most in low-grade ones.

With 3 bases clipped from V and 1 base from J, the junction kept 8 bases outside the gene matches. This CDR3 is built from 16 residues. CDR1 is SGHNT, CDR2 YYREEE, per germline (reference sequence). This clonotype has more than one count but fewer than ten. As yet, its antigen is unknown. Using RNA template, CDR3s of TCR alpha and beta were amplified with iRepertoire arm-PCR. Each CDR3 protein gets one entry after TCRdb re-called the multiplex PCR reads with MiXCR. The table lists around 180,000 distinct CDR3 sequences, more than 35% of them singletons, with roughly 5.2% in the top ten. The TCR originated in a human donor with low-grade glioma or glioblastoma, undergoing nonglioma brain surgery, or in good health (not recorded which). Source material: glioma tissue, nonneoplastic brain tissue, or PBMCs (not recorded which). The chain has TRBV5-4 and TRBJ1-1, with TRBD1 matching 8 bases. The CDR3 loop reads CASSSKDGTGNTEAFF. The CDR3 DNA is TGTGCCAGCAGCTCGAAAGACGGGACAGGGAACACTGAAGCTTTCTTT.